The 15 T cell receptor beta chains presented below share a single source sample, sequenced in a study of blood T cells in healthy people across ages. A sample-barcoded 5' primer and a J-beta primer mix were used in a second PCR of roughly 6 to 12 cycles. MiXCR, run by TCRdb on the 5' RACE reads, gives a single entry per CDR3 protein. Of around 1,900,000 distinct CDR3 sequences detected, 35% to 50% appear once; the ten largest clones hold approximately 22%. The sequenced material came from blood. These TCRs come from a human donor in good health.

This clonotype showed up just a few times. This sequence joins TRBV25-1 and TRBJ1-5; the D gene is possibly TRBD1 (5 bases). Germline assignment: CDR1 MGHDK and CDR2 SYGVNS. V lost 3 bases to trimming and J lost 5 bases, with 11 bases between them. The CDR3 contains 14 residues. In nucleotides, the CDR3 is TGTGCCAGCAGTGACCAAACGGGGGATCAGCCCCAGCATTTT. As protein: CASSDQTGDQPQHF.

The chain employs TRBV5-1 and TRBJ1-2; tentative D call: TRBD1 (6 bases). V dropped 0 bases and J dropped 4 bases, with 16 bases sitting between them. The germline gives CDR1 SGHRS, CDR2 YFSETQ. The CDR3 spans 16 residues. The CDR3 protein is CASSLGPEQGSYGYTF. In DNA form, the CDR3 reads TGCGCCAGCAGCTTGGGACCAGAACAGGGATCCTATGGCTACACCTTC.

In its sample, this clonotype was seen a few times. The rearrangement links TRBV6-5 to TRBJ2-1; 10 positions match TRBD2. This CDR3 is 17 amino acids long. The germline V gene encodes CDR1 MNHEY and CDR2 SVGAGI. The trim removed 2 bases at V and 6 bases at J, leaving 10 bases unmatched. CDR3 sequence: CASSYITGLASGNEQFF. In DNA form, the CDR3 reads TGTGCCAGCAGTTACATTACGGGACTAGCGTCAGGCAATGAGCAGTTCTTC.

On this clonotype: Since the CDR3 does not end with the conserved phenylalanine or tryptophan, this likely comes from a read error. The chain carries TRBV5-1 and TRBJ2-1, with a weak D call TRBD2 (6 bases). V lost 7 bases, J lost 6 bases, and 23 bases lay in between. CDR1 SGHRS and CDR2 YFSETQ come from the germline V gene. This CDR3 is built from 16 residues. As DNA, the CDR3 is TGCGCCAGCGTACTCGACGGGGGACGCTCGTTCAATGAGCAGTTCTTG. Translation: CASVLDGGRSFNEQFL.

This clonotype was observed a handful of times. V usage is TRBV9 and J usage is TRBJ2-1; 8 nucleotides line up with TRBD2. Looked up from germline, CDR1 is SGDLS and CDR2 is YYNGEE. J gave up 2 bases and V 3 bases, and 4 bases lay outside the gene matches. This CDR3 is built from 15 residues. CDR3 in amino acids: CASSGAGGPYNEQFF. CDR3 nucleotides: TGTGCCAGCAGCGGCGCGGGGGGACCCTACAATGAGCAGTTCTTC.

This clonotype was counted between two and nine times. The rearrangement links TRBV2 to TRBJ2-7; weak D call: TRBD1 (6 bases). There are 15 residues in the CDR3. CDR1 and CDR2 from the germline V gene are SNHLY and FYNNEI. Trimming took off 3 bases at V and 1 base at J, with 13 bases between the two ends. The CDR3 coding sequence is TGTGCCAGCAGTGACCCTACCACAGGGTCCTACGAGCAGTACTTC. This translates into CASSDPTTGSYEQYF.

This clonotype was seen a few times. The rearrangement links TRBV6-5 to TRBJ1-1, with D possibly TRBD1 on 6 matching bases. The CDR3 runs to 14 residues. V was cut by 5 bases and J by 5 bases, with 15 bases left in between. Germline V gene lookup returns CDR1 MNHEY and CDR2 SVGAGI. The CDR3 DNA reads TGTGCCAGCAGTCCACCAGGGGTACGGACTGAAGCTTTCTTT. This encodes CASSPPGVRTEAFF.

The CDR3 protein is CAWRKQGYGYTF. CDR3 DNA: TGTGCCTGGAGAAAGCAAGGTTATGGCTACACCTTC. V is TRBV30 and J is TRBJ1-2; D not certain. This CDR3 is 12 amino acids long. V shed 3 bases and J shed 5 bases, with 10 bases lying between them. From germline, CDR1 is GTSNPN and CDR2 SVGIG (reference sequence).

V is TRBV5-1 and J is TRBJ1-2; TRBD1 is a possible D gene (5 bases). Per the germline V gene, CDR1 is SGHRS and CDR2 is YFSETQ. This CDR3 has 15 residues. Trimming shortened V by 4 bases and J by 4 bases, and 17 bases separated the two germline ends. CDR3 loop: CASSRLQEISYGYTF. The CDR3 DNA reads TGCGCCAGCAGCCGGCTACAGGAGATCAGCTATGGCTACACCTTC.

Here the CDR3 reads CASSPPSGSQETQYF. CDR3 DNA sequence: TGTGCCAGCTCACCACCCTCCGGATCCCAAGAGACCCAGTACTTC. The J gene is TRBJ2-5, the V gene TRBV18; D not resolved. The CDR3 runs to 15 residues. Per germline, CDR1 KGHSH and CDR2 LQKENI. The ends were cut back, 0 bases at V and 1 base at J, with 9 bases in the middle.

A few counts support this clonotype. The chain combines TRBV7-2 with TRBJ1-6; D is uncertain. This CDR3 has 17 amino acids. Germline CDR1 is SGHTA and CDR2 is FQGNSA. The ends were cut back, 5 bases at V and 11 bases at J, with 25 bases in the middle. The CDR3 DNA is TGTGCCAGCAGCCGTTCATCACAGCGCTCCCTTCCGGCACCCCTCCACTTT. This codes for CASSRSSQRSLPAPLHF.

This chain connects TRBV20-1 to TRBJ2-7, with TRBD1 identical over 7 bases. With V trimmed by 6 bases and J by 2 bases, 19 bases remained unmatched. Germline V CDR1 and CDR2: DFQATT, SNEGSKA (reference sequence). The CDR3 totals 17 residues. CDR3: CSANFGRGKDSTYEQYF. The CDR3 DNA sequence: TGCAGTGCGAATTTTGGCAGGGGGAAGGATAGCACCTACGAGCAGTACTTC.

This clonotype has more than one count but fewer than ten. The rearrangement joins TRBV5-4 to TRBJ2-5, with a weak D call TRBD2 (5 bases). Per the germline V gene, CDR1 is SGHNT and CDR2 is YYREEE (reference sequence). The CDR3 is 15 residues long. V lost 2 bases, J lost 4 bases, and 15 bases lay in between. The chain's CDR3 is CASSFSGSEIETQYF. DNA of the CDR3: TGTGCCAGCAGCTTTTCGGGATCGGAGATAGAGACCCAGTACTTC. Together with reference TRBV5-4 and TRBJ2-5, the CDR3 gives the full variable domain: ETGVTQSPTHLIKTRGQQVTLRCSSQSGHNTVSWYQQALGQGPQFIFQYYREEENGRGNFPPRFSGLQFPNYSSELNVNALELDDSALYLCASSFSGSEIETQYFGPGTRLLVL.

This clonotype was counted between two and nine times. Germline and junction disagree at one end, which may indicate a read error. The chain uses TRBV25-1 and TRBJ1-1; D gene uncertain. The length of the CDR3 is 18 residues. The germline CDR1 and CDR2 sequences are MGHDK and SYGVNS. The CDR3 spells CVSSESTRSLSMNTEAFF. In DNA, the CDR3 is TGTGTCAGCAGTGAATCTACCCGCTCCCTAAGTATGAACACTGAAGCTTTCTTT.

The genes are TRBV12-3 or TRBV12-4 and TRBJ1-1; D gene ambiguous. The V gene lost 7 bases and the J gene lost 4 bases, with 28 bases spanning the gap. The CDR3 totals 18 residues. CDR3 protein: CASIQSFGSGERTTEAFF. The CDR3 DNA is TGTGCCAGCATTCAATCGTTTGGTTCTGGGGAAAGGACCACTGAAGCTTTCTTT.